Listed here are 23 T cell receptor beta chains from one sample, sequenced in a study of shared clonotypes between healthy human individuals. Method: immunoSEQ multiplex PCR; TCRdb's copy keeps in-frame clones and lacks some. The table records approximately 340,000 clones, approximately 79% of them present only once. The sample comprised memory CD4+ T cells sorted from blood. Documented subset: CD45RA-negative fraction. The receptors here all came from a man in his thirties or forties in good health.

The chain recombines TRBV27 with TRBJ1-3, with 8 positions matching TRBD1. The CDR3 is 18 residues long. The V gene's germline CDR1 is MNHEY and CDR2 SMNVEV (reference sequence). With 6 bases clipped from V and 5 bases from J, the junction kept 18 bases outside the gene matches. The CDR3 loop is CASSPGLRQGNVRNTIYF. The CDR3 nucleotides read TGTGCCAGCAGCCCGGGCCTCCGACAGGGGAACGTACGAAACACCATATATTTT.

A single count supports this clone. The rearrangement uses TRBV29-1 and TRBJ1-2; D not resolved. Deletions cut 7 bases from V and 0 bases from J, with 9 bases between. Germline V gene data show CDR1 as SQVTM and CDR2 as ANQGSEA. CDR3 length: 12 amino acids. This CDR3 reads CSAEYSNYGYTF. DNA of the CDR3: TGCAGCGCAGAGTATTCTAACTATGGCTACACCTTC.

V is TRBV28 and J is TRBJ2-5; unclear D gene. V was pared by 2 bases and J by 0 bases, with 10 bases between. Germline assignment: CDR1 MDHEN and CDR2 SYDVKM. The CDR3 is made up of 15 amino acids. The chain's CDR3 is CASSLGLMYQETQYF. The CDR3 DNA sequence: TGTGCCAGCAGTTTAGGGCTGATGTACCAAGAGACCCAGTACTTC.

The V gene is TRBV9, the J gene TRBJ1-3; 10 nucleotides align to TRBD1. Trimming removed 0 bases from V and 3 bases from J; junction bases left unmatched: 6. This CDR3 is 17 amino acids long. Germline CDR1 is SGDLS and CDR2 is YYNGEE. The CDR3 DNA follows: TGTGCCAGCAGCGTAGCCGGGACAGGGGTCGTTGGAAACACCATATATTTT. It encodes CASSVAGTGVVGNTIYF.

This chain links TRBV15 with TRBJ2-5; TRBD1 is a possible D gene (5 bases). The CDR3 length is 13 residues. From germline, CDR1 is LNHNV and CDR2 YYDKDF (reference sequence). The V gene lost 5 bases and the J gene lost 3 bases, with 10 bases spanning the gap. The CDR3 DNA reads TGTGCCACCAGCCCTCCAGGGAAAGAGACCCAGTACTTC. The encoded protein is CATSPPGKETQYF.

The V gene is TRBV6-5, the J gene TRBJ2-6, with unresolved D. This CDR3 has 16 amino acids. V lost 2 bases to trimming and J lost 4 bases, with 12 bases between them. Germline V gene sequence: CDR1 MNHEY, CDR2 SVGAGI. The CDR3 here is CASSYLDRFGANVLTF. The CDR3 DNA sequence: TGTGCCAGCAGTTACCTGGACCGGTTCGGGGCCAACGTCCTGACTTTC.

This chain connects TRBV14 to TRBJ2-1; 8 positions agree with TRBD2. Looked up from germline, CDR1 is SGHDN and CDR2 is FVKESK. V trimming: 4 bases; J trimming: 4 bases; junction bases outside the gene matches: 3. CDR3 size: 14 residues. The CDR3 protein is CASSPAGVYNEQFF. CDR3 sequence (DNA): TGTGCCAGCAGCCCAGCGGGAGTTTACAATGAGCAGTTCTTC.

The rearrangement links TRBV27 to TRBJ2-1; 7 bases map to TRBD2. The CDR3 length is 15 residues. Unmatched junction bases numbered 8, after V lost 5 bases and J lost 4 bases. Per the germline V gene, CDR1 is MNHEY and CDR2 is SMNVEV (reference sequence). The CDR3 sequence is CASSTLGGSYNEQFF. Here the CDR3 DNA reads TGTGCCAGCAGTACCCTGGGCGGGAGTTACAATGAGCAGTTCTTC.

There are a few counts of this clone. The genes are TRBV10-3 and TRBJ1-2; TRBD1 matches at 9 bases. Unmatched junction bases numbered 15, after V lost 8 bases and J lost 11 bases. Germline V CDR1 and CDR2: ENHRY, SYGVKD. The CDR3 runs 14 residues. Here the CDR3 DNA reads TGTGCCATCGGGGACAGGGATGTGCTGCCGGCTTACACCTTC. It specifies CAIGDRDVLPAYTF.

In the case of this clone: A read error may account for a junction end that differs from germline. The rearrangement links TRBV7-9 to TRBJ1-3; TRBD1 matches 8 bases. Germline-derived CDR1 and CDR2 are SEHNR and FQNEAQ (reference sequence). The CDR3 loop spans 15 amino acids. CDR3 bases: TGTGCCAGCAGTCGTCCGGGACAGGTCGGAAGCACCATATATTTT. Translated, it gives CASSRPGQVGSTIYF.

The rearrangement joins TRBV27 to TRBJ2-3, with no clear D. The V end lost 6 bases, the J end lost 2 bases, and 15 bases lay between the germline ends. The CDR3 spans 15 residues. Germline V gene data show CDR1 as MNHEY and CDR2 as SMNVEV (reference sequence). This CDR3 is CASRGLQRTTDTQYF. For the CDR3, the DNA is TGTGCCAGCAGGGGATTACAGCGAACCACAGATACGCAGTATTTT.

The CDR3 DNA sequence: TGCGCCAGCAGCCATCCGGAGAGGGCCCAGTACTTC. Its translation is CASSHPERAQYF. V usage is TRBV4-1 and J usage is TRBJ2-5; possibly TRBD2 for D (5 bases). Trimming cost V 3 bases and J 9 bases, with 11 bases left between them. CDR1 and CDR2 from the germline V gene are MGHRA and YSYEKL. The CDR3 has 12 residues.

The chain uses TRBV9 and TRBJ1-2; no firm D call. The germline V gene encodes CDR1 SGDLS and CDR2 YYNGEE. V gave up 4 bases and J gave up 8 bases, with 21 bases separating them. The CDR3 has 15 residues. The CDR3 DNA follows: TGTGCCAGCAGCCTGGGGATGCGACGGGATGGGGGCTACACCTTC. This encodes CASSLGMRRDGGYTF. The complete variable domain, with remaining parts taken from reference TRBV9 and TRBJ1-2, reads DSGVTQTPKHLITATGQRVTLRCSPRSGDLSVYWYQQSLDQGLQFLIQYYNGEERAKGNILERFSAQQFPDLHSELNLSSLELGDSALYFCASSLGMRRDGGYTFGSGTRLTVV.

J is TRBJ1-5 and V is TRBV30, with 7 bases aligning to TRBD1. Germline V CDR1 and CDR2: GTSNPN, SVGIG (reference sequence). The CDR3 extends over 18 amino acids. After removal of 0 bases from V and 1 base from J, the junction contained 12 bases not matched to a gene. The CDR3 spells CAWSVILTGRLSNQPQHF. In DNA, the CDR3 is TGTGCCTGGAGTGTAATCCTGACAGGGAGGTTAAGCAATCAGCCCCAGCATTTT.

As for this clone: Compared with germline, one end of the junction differs, possibly owing to a read error. The chain employs TRBV7-7 and TRBJ2-2; 12 nucleotides agree with TRBD2. The CDR3 has 19 amino acids. CDR1 SSHAT and CDR2 FNYEAQ come from the germline V gene (reference sequence). CDR3 bases: TGTGCTAGCAGCCCCTTTGGGGGTACCGGGACTAGCGGGACCGGGGAGCTGTTTTTT. This gives the protein CASSPFGGTGTSGTGELFF.

Concerning this clone: The sample carries other DNA sequences with the same CDR3. This chain connects TRBV5-1 to TRBJ1-1; TRBD1 might be the D (5 bases). This CDR3 has 14 amino acids. Trimming removed 0 bases from V and 0 bases from J, with 6 bases in between. CDR1 and CDR2 from the germline V gene are SGHRS and YFSETQ. The CDR3: CASSLDRMNTEAFF. The CDR3 bases are TGCGCCAGCAGCTTGGACAGGATGAACACTGAAGCTTTCTTT.

This chain uses TRBV27 with TRBJ1-2, with D possibly TRBD1 on 5 matching bases. CDR3 length equals 14 residues. Per the germline V gene, CDR1 is MNHEY and CDR2 is SMNVEV (reference sequence). V lost 2 bases, J lost 4 bases, and 11 bases lay in between. The CDR3 protein is CASSLGRGPYGYTF. Written as DNA, the CDR3 is TGTGCCAGCAGTTTAGGGAGGGGCCCCTATGGCTACACCTTC.

For this clone: Other DNA sequences of this sample code for an identical CDR3. The V call is TRBV5-1, the J call TRBJ2-3, with D hard to call. Germline assignment: CDR1 SGHRS and CDR2 YFSETQ. Trimming stripped 0 bases from V and 0 bases from J, with 5 bases between. The CDR3 length is 14 residues. The DNA of the CDR3 is TGCGCCAGCAGCTTGGGTCAGAGCACAGATACGCAGTATTTT. It codes for CASSLGQSTDTQYF.

The DNA of the CDR3 is TGTGCCAGCAGGCGGGGGTCACAGAGCACAGATACGCAGTATTTT. This encodes CASRRGSQSTDTQYF. This sequence joins TRBV2 and TRBJ2-3; 7 bases line up with TRBD2. From germline, CDR1 is SNHLY and CDR2 FYNNEI. V lost 6 bases and J lost 0; bases outside the gene matches: 6. The CDR3 sequence is 15 residues long.

On this clone: This specimen includes other DNA sequences encoding the same CDR3. The rearrangement uses TRBV28 and TRBJ2-6, with D possibly TRBD2 on 5 matching bases. V lost 1 base to trimming and J lost 1 base, with 5 bases between them. The CDR3 spans 15 residues. The germline CDR1 and CDR2 sequences are MDHEN and SYDVKM. The CDR3 DNA reads TGTGCCAGCAGTTTATCGGGATCTGGGGCCAACGTCCTGACTTTC. This encodes CASSLSGSGANVLTF.

This sequence joins TRBV7-2 and TRBJ2-5; D uncertain. The J call may be in error: the DNA end matches TRBJ2-7 better. CDR3 size: 12 residues. CDR1 and CDR2 from the germline V gene are SGHTA and FQGNSA. CDR3 amino acids: CASSLPTYEQYF. The CDR3, as DNA: TGTGCCAGCAGCTTACCAACCTACGAGCAGTACTTC.

This chain links TRBV5-1 with TRBJ2-7; D gene uncertain. The CDR3 loop spans 12 amino acids. The germline V gene has CDR1 SGHRS and CDR2 YFSETQ. V was clipped by 0 bases and J by 5 bases, with 6 bases between them. The DNA for the CDR3 is TGCGCCAGCAGCTTGGAGGAGAACGAGCAGTACTTC. It translates to CASSLEENEQYF. The entire variable domain, with the rest obtained from reference TRBV5-1 and TRBJ2-7, is as follows: KAGVTQTPRYLIKTRGQQVTLSCSPISGHRSVSWYQQTPGQGLQFLFEYFSETQRNKGNFPGRFSGRQFSNSRSEMNVSTLELGDSALYLCASSLEENEQYFGPGTRLTVT.

J is TRBJ2-7 and V is TRBV18, with D perhaps matching TRBD2 (6 bases). This CDR3 spans 14 amino acids. Germline CDR1 reads KGHSH; CDR2 reads LQKENI. Trimming removed 8 bases from V and 3 bases from J, with 17 bases in between. DNA for the CDR3: TGTGCCAGCGGACTCGTGGGGGGAGGCTACGAGCAGTACTTC. The encoded protein is CASGLVGGGYEQYF.